The present T cell receptor (beta chain) was sequenced within a study of blood T cell repertoires in COVID-19. Whole-study context: From T cells, B-cell-depleted T cells, or PBMCs came the material, which was cDNA or gDNA.

In the authors' workflow: Researchers report that nucleated cell counts were estimated from reference gene primer amplification. The data were produced by immunoSEQ multiplex PCR, yet TCRdb's version contains in-frame clones alone and is incomplete. D and trimming were read from the DNA, whereas the V and J calls and clone size are those reported in that table. The sample records 250,000 to 350,000 clones, roughly 83% being singletons. The CDR3 extends over 16 amino acids. V lost 1 base and J lost 1, with 13 bases in between. CDR1 is SGHTA, CDR2 FQGTGA, per germline. The Seattle patients joined while their infection was active and were tracked longitudinally afterward.

The rearrangement links TRBV7-3 to TRBJ1-1; a weak D match, TRBD1 (5 bases). Sequenced sample: peripheral blood. The clonotype originates from a human donor with COVID-19, enrolled during active disease. The donor label of this sample is uncertain. In nucleotides, the CDR3 is TGTGCCAGCAGCTTAATATCCTTGGGGGGGAACACTGAAGCTTTCTTT. Translating gives CASSLISLGGNTEAFF.